Presented here are 26 T cell receptor beta chains from one specimen sequenced in a study of T cells after yellow fever vaccination. MiXCR, applied by TCRdb to the 5' RACE reads, yields one record per CDR3 protein. This table holds roughly 48,000 distinct CDR3 sequences, approximately 6.6% found once. Here the sequenced sample was CD8+ T cells not binding an NS4B(214-222) dextramer, sorted from PBMCs, taken roughly 45 days after the first yellow fever vaccination. Receptors were obtained from a man between 18 and 29 years old who received the YFV17D yellow fever vaccine.

This clonotype was picked up a small number of times. In nucleotides, the CDR3 is TGTGCCAGTAGTACCGGGACAGGGGTCGGATCACCCCTCCACTTT. This codes for CASSTGTGVGSPLHF. The chain links TRBV19 to TRBJ1-6; 10 bases agree with TRBD1. CDR1 and CDR2 from the germline V gene are LNHDA and SQIVND (reference sequence). The CDR3 totals 15 residues. The V segment lost 4 bases and the J segment 10 bases; nucleotides outside the gene matches: 7.

This clonotype has just a few counts. This rearrangement joins TRBV25-1 to TRBJ2-5; D uncertain. The CDR3 consists of 14 residues. The germline gives CDR1 MGHDK, CDR2 SYGVNS. The V and J ends lost 2 bases and 5 bases respectively, with 12 bases between them. The CDR3 here is CASSERPGTETQYF. The CDR3 DNA reads TGTGCCAGCAGTGAACGACCGGGTACTGAGACCCAGTACTTC.

Ten or more counts support this clonotype. The chain recombines TRBV7-9 with TRBJ2-3; D is uncertain. Germline V gene sequence: CDR1 SEHNR, CDR2 FQNEAQ (reference sequence). The CDR3 totals 14 residues. Trimming pared 2 bases from V and 4 bases from J, leaving 10 bases between. This CDR3 is CASSLTITADTQYF. In nucleotides, the CDR3 is TGTGCCAGCAGCTTAACGATTACCGCAGATACGCAGTATTTT.

This clonotype was picked up many times. This sequence joins TRBV20-1 and TRBJ1-1, with unresolved D. Germline V CDR1 and CDR2: DFQATT, SNEGSKA (reference sequence). Trimming left V 0 bases short and J 1 base short, with 9 bases between. This CDR3 is 14 amino acids long. CDR3 nucleotide sequence: TGCAGTGCTAGAGAATTAGCGAGGAACACTGAAGCTTTCTTT. It encodes CSARELARNTEAFF.

This clonotype was observed a handful of times. This chain joins TRBV7-2 and TRBJ1-1; D is perhaps TRBD1 (5 bases). The germline gives CDR1 SGHTA, CDR2 FQGNSA. The V and J ends lost 5 bases and 10 bases respectively, with 20 bases between them. This CDR3 has 14 residues. For the CDR3, the DNA is TGTGCCAGCAGCAATCTCAGGGTCTCCGAAGGAGCTTTCTTT. Translated: CASSNLRVSEGAFF.

This clonotype was seen many times. The chain joins TRBV12-3 or TRBV12-4 to TRBJ2-1, with 8 nucleotides matching TRBD2. This CDR3 region has 15 residues. Losses at the gene ends were 6 bases for V and 0 bases for J; bases not matched to a gene: 4. The CDR3 region is CASSSGTSSYNEQFF. Written as DNA, the CDR3 is TGTGCCAGCAGCTCCGGGACTAGCTCCTACAATGAGCAGTTCTTC.

V usage is TRBV11-2 and J usage is TRBJ2-1, with D perhaps TRBD2 (6 bases). Germline-derived CDR1 and CDR2 are SGHAT and FQNNGV. Trimming left V 4 bases short and J 4 bases short, with 26 bases between. The CDR3 runs to 19 residues. This CDR3 reads CASSSVATSLGSAYNEQFF. The CDR3 coding sequence is TGTGCCAGCAGCTCCGTAGCGACTAGTTTGGGTTCTGCGTACAATGAGCAGTTCTTC.

This clonotype was seen many times. The CDR3 DNA reads as TGCGCCAGCAGCCTCGGTACTAGCGATTCGGATACGCAGTATTTT. Encoded protein: CASSLGTSDSDTQYF. The chain employs TRBV5-1 and TRBJ2-3, with 7 bases lining up with TRBD2. Trimming at V came to 4 bases and at J to 6 bases, leaving 11 bases not matched to a gene. Germline V gene data show CDR1 as SGHRS and CDR2 as YFSETQ. The CDR3 covers 15 residues. Full variable domain (remainder filled in from reference TRBV5-1 and TRBJ2-3): KAGVTQTPRYLIKTRGQQVTLSCSPISGHRSVSWYQQTPGQGLQFLFEYFSETQRNKGNFPGRFSGRQFSNSRSEMNVSTLELGDSALYLCASSLGTSDSDTQYFGPGTRLTVL.

The CDR3 DNA is TGTGCCATGAGCCCCGGGGGACAGCACAATGAGCAGTTCTTC. This gives the protein CAMSPGGQHNEQFF. The chain is built from TRBV7-9 and TRBJ2-1, with D possibly matching TRBD1 (7 bases). Germline-derived CDR1 and CDR2 are SEHNR and FQNEAQ (reference sequence). The CDR3 totals 14 residues. V lost 10 bases and J lost 5, with 18 bases in between.

This clonotype was counted only a few times. The V and J genes are TRBV12-3 or TRBV12-4 and TRBJ1-1; 7 bases agree with TRBD1. V trimming: 3 bases; J trimming: 0 bases; junction bases outside the gene matches: 4. This CDR3 spans 15 amino acids. The CDR3 DNA sequence: TGTGCCAGCAGTTTGGGGACAGCGATGAACACTGAAGCTTTCTTT. Amino acid sequence: CASSLGTAMNTEAFF.

This clonotype was recorded a few times. V gene TRBV4-1 combines with J gene TRBJ2-2; 16 bases map to TRBD2. V was clipped by 0 bases and J by 6 bases; unmatched bases: 7. The CDR3 spans 19 residues. Germline V CDR1 and CDR2: MGHRA, YSYEKL. CDR3: CASSQDPGLAGGPSGELFF. The CDR3 DNA sequence: TGCGCCAGCAGCCAAGATCCGGGACTAGCGGGGGGGCCCTCCGGGGAGCTGTTTTTT.

This clonotype has a handful of counts. V usage is TRBV29-1 and J usage is TRBJ1-2; no clear D. Germline CDR1 is SQVTM and CDR2 is ANQGSEA. Trimming pared 5 bases from V and 5 bases from J, leaving 12 bases between. The CDR3 sequence is 12 residues long. The DNA of the CDR3 is TGCAGCGTTAGGATGGGCGTATATGGCTACACCTTC. Residues: CSVRMGVYGYTF.

This clonotype has a count of ten or more. The chain has TRBV6-5 and TRBJ1-5; no definite D call. CDR1 is MNHEY and CDR2 is SVGAGI in the germline V gene. The CDR3 spans 13 residues. V was clipped by 2 bases and J by 9 bases, with 11 bases between them. The CDR3 region has the DNA TGTGCCAGCAGTTACGGCATGGGTACGCCCCAGCATTTT. Its translation: CASSYGMGTPQHF.

This clonotype was recorded at least ten times. The J gene is TRBJ2-7, the V gene TRBV6-2 or TRBV6-3; D remains ambiguous. V was shortened by 2 bases and J by 2 bases, with 7 bases between the two germline ends. Looked up from germline, CDR1 is MNHEY and CDR2 is SVGEGT. The CDR3 has 13 residues. The CDR3 protein is CASSYGLPYEQYF. CDR3 in DNA: TGTGCCAGCAGTTACGGGCTTCCCTACGAGCAGTACTTC.

This clonotype was found a few times. The chain is built from TRBV6-4 and TRBJ2-6; D not resolved. The CDR3 is made up of 15 amino acids. The germline CDR1 and CDR2 sequences are MRHNA and SNTAGT. Trimming took 3 bases from V and 0 from J, leaving 6 bases between them. In DNA, the CDR3 is TGTGCCAGCAGTGAGAAAAGCTCTGGGGCCAACGTCCTGACTTTC. Translating gives CASSEKSSGANVLTF.

At least ten counts were recorded for this clonotype. The chain couples TRBV4-1 to TRBJ2-3; D unresolved. The CDR3 totals 15 residues. Looked up from germline, CDR1 is MGHRA and CDR2 is YSYEKL. Deletions cut 1 base from V and 0 bases from J, with 8 bases between. The CDR3 here is CASSQARLSTDTQYF. The CDR3 nucleotides read TGCGCCAGCAGCCAAGCACGGCTAAGCACAGATACGCAGTATTTT.

This clonotype occurred a few times. The chain recombines TRBV12-3 or TRBV12-4 with TRBJ2-5; 9 nucleotides agree with TRBD1. After removal of 5 bases from V and 5 bases from J, the junction contained 9 bases not matched to a gene. The CDR3 extends over 15 amino acids. DNA for the CDR3: TGTGCCAGCAGTACCGGGACAGGGAGTATCGAGACCCAGTACTTC. Amino acid sequence: CASSTGTGSIETQYF.

This clonotype was seen only a few times. The chain uses TRBV19 and TRBJ2-5, with 9 bases matching TRBD2. The CDR3 has 15 amino acids. Unmatched junction bases numbered 6, after V lost 5 bases and J lost 2 bases. Germline V gene sequence: CDR1 LNHDA, CDR2 SQIVND (reference sequence). In DNA form, the CDR3 reads TGTGCCAGTAGTCCCGCAGCGGGGGGTCAAGAGACCCAGTACTTC. Translated, it gives CASSPAAGGQETQYF.

This clonotype was seen a handful of times. The chain employs TRBV6-5 and TRBJ2-6; D may be TRBD2 (7 bases). V lost 2 bases and J 3 bases, leaving 14 bases between the germline ends. Germline V gene data show CDR1 as MNHEY and CDR2 as SVGAGI. This CDR3 region has 17 residues. The CDR3 is CASSYDGGPGGANVLTF. The CDR3 nucleotides are TGTGCCAGCAGTTACGACGGGGGGCCGGGTGGGGCCAACGTCCTGACTTTC.

In its sample, this clonotype was seen a few times. The chain combines TRBV20-1 with TRBJ2-7; D perhaps matches TRBD2 (6 bases). V was shortened by 3 bases and J by 4 bases, with 13 bases between the two germline ends. CDR1 and CDR2 from the germline V gene are DFQATT and SNEGSKA (reference sequence). CDR3 size: 13 residues. As DNA, the CDR3 is TGCAGTGCTAGGGAGGGCGGGGTGTACGAGCAGTACGTC. Translation gives CSAREGGVYEQYV.

This clonotype was counted ten times or more. V usage is TRBV20-1 and J usage is TRBJ2-3, with a possible D match to TRBD2 (6 bases). This CDR3 spans 15 amino acids. Per the germline V gene, CDR1 is DFQATT and CDR2 is SNEGSKA (reference sequence). Trimming removed 4 bases from V and 2 bases from J, with 16 bases in between. CDR3 residues: CSANGRWIPTDTQYF. In nucleotides, the CDR3 is TGCAGTGCTAACGGGAGATGGATCCCCACAGATACGCAGTATTTT.

The rearrangement joins TRBV6-1 to TRBJ2-7; 8 bases map to TRBD1. The CDR3 is 15 residues long. Germline-derived CDR1 and CDR2 are MNHNS and SASEGT. With V trimmed by 6 bases and J by 3 bases, 10 bases remained unmatched. This CDR3 reads CASRPGQGAYYEQYF. The CDR3 bases are TGTGCCAGCAGGCCCGGACAGGGAGCTTACTACGAGCAGTACTTC.

The rearrangement uses TRBV5-5 and TRBJ1-3; no reliable D call. The germline V and J ends were trimmed by 7 bases and 0 bases, with 17 bases remaining between them. The CDR3 is made up of 16 amino acids. The germline V gene has CDR1 SGHKS and CDR2 YYEKEE (reference sequence). The CDR3 DNA reads as TGTGCCAGCGGCCCCGGGCTCCAGAGCTCTGGAAACACCATATATTTT. Its translation is CASGPGLQSSGNTIYF. Full variable domain (outside the CDR3, taken from reference TRBV5-5 and TRBJ1-3): DAGVTQSPTHLIKTRGQQVTLRCSPISGHKSVSWYQQVLGQGPQFIFQYYEKEERGRGNFPDRFSARQFPNYSSELNVNALLLGDSALYLCASGPGLQSSGNTIYFGEGSWLTVV.

The rearrangement uses TRBV7-9 and TRBJ2-2; D gene unclear. The germline V gene encodes CDR1 SEHNR and CDR2 FQNEAQ (reference sequence). The CDR3 totals 14 residues. V lost 3 bases and J 5 bases, leaving 10 bases between the germline ends. The CDR3: CASSLTAGTGELFF. CDR3 nucleotides: TGTGCCAGCAGCTTGACGGCCGGGACCGGGGAGCTGTTTTTT.

In this sample, this clonotype turned up many times. The rearrangement joins TRBV12-3 or TRBV12-4 to TRBJ2-3; TRBD1 might be the D (6 bases). The CDR3 length is 14 residues. V lost 1 base, J lost 3 bases, and 8 bases lay in between. CDR3 sequence: CASSLVGATDTQYF. Here the CDR3 DNA reads TGTGCCAGCAGTTTAGTGGGGGCGACAGATACGCAGTATTTT.

This clonotype was detected many times. The chain couples TRBV5-1 to TRBJ2-1, with D perhaps being TRBD1 or TRBD2 (6 bases each). The CDR3 contains 14 residues. CDR1 is SGHRS, CDR2 YFSETQ, per germline. Between the trimmed V and J ends, which lost 2 bases and 2 bases, there was a span of 8 bases. DNA for the CDR3: TGCGCCAGCAGCTTTGGGGGGCCCTACAATGAGCAGTTCTTC. The encoded protein is CASSFGGPYNEQFF. Based on the CDR3 plus reference TRBV5-1 and TRBJ2-1, the full variable domain is KAGVTQTPRYLIKTRGQQVTLSCSPISGHRSVSWYQQTPGQGLQFLFEYFSETQRNKGNFPGRFSGRQFSNSRSEMNVSTLELGDSALYLCASSFGGPYNEQFFGPGTRLTVL.